Shown below are 7 T cell receptor beta chains from a single sample sequenced in a study of shared clonotypes between healthy human individuals. The repertoire was sequenced with immunoSEQ multiplex PCR; TCRdb's copy has only in-frame clones and lacks some. The table records about 2.4 million clones, under 95% of them present only once. Input material: naive CD4+ T cells from PBMCs. Subset here: CD45RA+ positively selected. The source of these receptors is a man younger than 35 in good health. Some clones in this sample may be carry-over from other donors' samples.

The chain has TRBV5-1 and TRBJ1-1, with TRBD1 identical over 7 bases. After removal of 4 bases from V and 2 bases from J, the junction contained 8 bases not matched to a gene. Germline CDR1 reads SGHRS; CDR2 reads YFSETQ. There are 15 residues in the CDR3. CDR3 sequence: CASSARQGSNTEAFF. In nucleotides, the CDR3 is TGCGCCAGCAGCGCAAGACAGGGCTCAAACACTGAAGCTTTCTTT.

Turning to this clone: Additional DNA sequences in this sample encode the identical CDR3. The chain has TRBV27 and TRBJ1-1, with D possibly TRBD1 on 5 matching bases. Germline V CDR1 and CDR2: MNHEY, SMNVEV (reference sequence). V shed 2 bases and J shed 5 bases, with 9 bases lying between them. The length of the CDR3 is 13 residues. In nucleotides, the CDR3 is TGTGCCAGCAGTTTAAGGAGGGGAACTGAAGCTTTCTTT. It yields the protein CASSLRRGTEAFF.

V usage is TRBV18 and J usage is TRBJ1-2; D not resolved. Looked up from germline, CDR1 is KGHSH and CDR2 is LQKENI. The CDR3 sequence is 16 residues long. Trimming removed 3 bases from V and 0 bases from J, with 14 bases in between. CDR3 nucleotide sequence: TGTGCCAGCTCACCGTCTGGGGATACTACTAACTATGGCTACACCTTC. Its protein is CASSPSGDTTNYGYTF.

This sequence joins TRBV4-2 and TRBJ2-3, with 16 bases that match TRBD2. Per the germline V gene, CDR1 is LGHNA and CDR2 is YNFKEQ. This CDR3 is built from 19 residues. V shed 1 base, J shed 5 bases, and the junction held 9 bases outside the gene matches. CDR3 in amino acids: CASSQVQLGLAGGGDTQYF. DNA for the CDR3: TGTGCCAGCAGCCAAGTCCAGCTGGGACTAGCGGGAGGGGGAGATACGCAGTATTTT.

A remark on this clone: Other DNA sequences of this sample code for an identical CDR3. The rearrangement joins TRBV28 to TRBJ1-2, with D perhaps matching TRBD1 (5 bases). This CDR3 has 14 residues. V lost 4 bases to trimming and J lost 2 bases, with 11 bases between them. Germline CDR1 MDHEN, CDR2 SYDVKM. CDR3 sequence (DNA): TGTGCCAGCAGTTCCCCGGGACGGAACTATGGCTACACCTTC. It translates to CASSSPGRNYGYTF.

The chain links TRBV5-1 to TRBJ1-2; possibly TRBD1 for D (5 bases). V was shortened by 0 bases and J by 8 bases, with 14 bases between the two germline ends. CDR1 SGHRS and CDR2 YFSETQ come from the germline V gene. The CDR3 loop spans 14 amino acids. The CDR3 here is CASSLEVEGAGYTF. CDR3 coding DNA: TGCGCCAGCAGCTTGGAAGTGGAAGGGGCCGGCTACACCTTC.

The V gene is TRBV7-2, the J gene TRBJ2-3, with D hard to call. Per germline, CDR1 SGHTA and CDR2 FQGNSA. This CDR3 comprises 12 residues. The germline V and J ends were trimmed by 5 bases and 3 bases, with 6 bases remaining between them. As DNA, the CDR3 is TGTGCCAGCAGCGTATGGACAGATACGCAGTATTTT. This translates into CASSVWTDTQYF.